This TCR beta chain was found in a study of blood T cell repertoires in COVID-19 (dated by TCRdb to the early 2020s). For context, the study as a whole: Samples from collaborators originated in the United States, Italy and Spain and spanned both the acute and convalescent phases of COVID-19. A freely available public database, intended as a resource for researchers studying the immune response to SARS-CoV-2, is where the repertoires were released. Nearly every sample came with metadata listing a de-identified subject ID, COVID-19 status, age in years and sex. The samples were drawn from the first 160 participants of the ongoing ImmuneRACE study and from 1,254 subjects provided by 6 global collaborators. Deeply sampled blood TCRbeta repertoires from subjects exposed to, actively infected with, or recovered from COVID-19 were included in the dataset. Where HLA class I and class II types were available, the types were taken from metadata supplied by the sample provider, not from assay-based typing. The prospective study material was composed of cDNA or gDNA derived from T cells, B-cell-depleted T cells, or PBMCs. Broad study findings and their caveats: The quantity of clinical and demographic metadata differed by source and by participant and was supplied without curation.

In regard to this clone: Its antigen is not yet known. Nothing much larger sits one base from this clone, and base qualities are not available.

Collaborating institutions collected whole blood in K2EDTA tubes following their own protocols. For TCRbeta analysis, collaborators shipped samples as frozen whole blood, isolated PBMCs, or DNA extracted from either of those sample types. The germline V gene supplies CDR1 MNHEY and CDR2 SVGAGI. The CDR3 covers 16 residues, taking in both the cysteine and the phenylalanine. Here the CDR3 DNA is all that survives: 48 bases in frame from base 1. Trimmed from V: 2 bases; trimmed from J: 8 bases; junction bases lacking a gene match: 9. TCRbeta CDR3 regions were amplified from genomic DNA by means of the immunoSEQ Assay, a bias-controlled multiplex PCR. Per the original workflow: Nucleated cell counts per sample were estimated from amplification of reference gene primers within the assay. To quantify the absolute abundance of each unique TCRbeta CDR3 rearrangement, sequence reads were collapsed and filtered. For each sample, productive Simpson clonality was calculated as the square root of Simpson's diversity index across productive rearrangements. In TCRdb, the immuneACCESS table is reduced to in-frame sequences with V and J assigned. These tables do not hold every clone; where another copy was compared, an unresolved V gene accounts for under half, and the others remain unexplained. V, J and clone size reflect that table, while D and trimming were determined from the DNA. Recorded for this sample are 55,000 to 75,000 clones; about 81% of them occurred a single time. 15% to 19% of the sample is taken by the ten largest.

The chain is made from TRBV6-5 and TRBJ1-2, with TRBD1 matching 12 junction bases. The clonotype was recovered from a man at least 80 years old with acute or convalescent COVID-19. The sequenced sample was peripheral blood. Here the CDR3 is given as CASSYLPGQGAGGYTF. The DNA reads TGTGCCAGCAGTTACCTCCCGGGACAGGGGGCGGGCGGCTACACCTTC.